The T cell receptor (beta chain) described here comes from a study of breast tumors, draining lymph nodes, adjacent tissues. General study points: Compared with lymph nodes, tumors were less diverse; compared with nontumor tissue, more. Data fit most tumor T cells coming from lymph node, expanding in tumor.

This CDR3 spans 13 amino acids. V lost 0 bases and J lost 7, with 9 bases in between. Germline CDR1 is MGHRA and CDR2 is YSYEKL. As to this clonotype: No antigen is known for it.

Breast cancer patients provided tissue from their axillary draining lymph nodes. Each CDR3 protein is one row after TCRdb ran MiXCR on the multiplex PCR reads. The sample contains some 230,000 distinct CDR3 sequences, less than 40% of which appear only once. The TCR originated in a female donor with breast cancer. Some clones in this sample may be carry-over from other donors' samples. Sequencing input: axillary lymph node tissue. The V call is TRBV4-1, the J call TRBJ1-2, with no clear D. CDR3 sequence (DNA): TGCGCCAGCAGCCAAGAGGATGGGCCTGGCTACACCTTC. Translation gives CASSQEDGPGYTF.